This T cell receptor beta chain derives from a study of blood T cell repertoires in COVID-19. Overall study context: COVID-19 samples from acute and convalescent phases originated in the United States, Italy and Spain. Sources were T cells, B-cell-depleted T cells, or PBMCs; the material itself was cDNA or gDNA.

Study processing details: Researchers report that nucleated cell counts were estimated from reference gene primer amplification. Assay: immunoSEQ multiplex PCR; the TCRdb copy retains only in-frame clones and omits some. For V, J and clone size, that table is used; D and trimming come from the DNA. There are some 45,000 clones in the sample; about 88% occur only once, and roughly an eighth lies in the top ten. The CDR3 consists of 15 residues. The trim removed 0 bases at V and 8 bases at J, leaving 8 bases unmatched. Germline lookup yields CDR1 SGHRS and CDR2 YFSETQ. The chain links TRBV5-1 to TRBJ2-1, with 7 bases fitting TRBD2. Sample: peripheral blood. The receptor was derived from a human donor in a cohort sampled during active COVID-19. The CDR3 DNA reads as TGCGCCAGCAGCTTGGTGGCGGGGGTCGGACATGAGCAGTTCTTC. This translates into CASSLVAGVGHEQFF.